The clone carrying this T cell receptor (beta chain) was observed a few times. Its antigen is not identified. The data belong to a study of T cell repertoires in cytomegalovirus infection. This CDR3 region has 15 residues. J gave up 1 base and V 4 bases, and 5 bases lay outside the gene matches. Germline V lookup: CDR1 MGHRA, CDR2 YSYEKL. One entry per CDR3 protein results from TCRdb running MiXCR on the reads. Of 700,000 to 950,000 distinct CDR3 sequences listed, 32% were seen once; the top ten hold roughly an eighth. The sample consisted of cultured CD8+ T cells from PBMCs, taken from culture after CMV antigen stimulation. This sequence originates from a human donor in good health (CMV status not recorded). Some clones in this sample may be carry-over from other donors' samples. The rearrangement links TRBV4-1 to TRBJ1-1, with TRBD1 matching 8 bases. Here the CDR3 DNA reads TGCGCCAGCAGCCTAATCGGACAGGGGAACACTGAAGCTTTCTTT. Its translation is CASSLIGQGNTEAFF.